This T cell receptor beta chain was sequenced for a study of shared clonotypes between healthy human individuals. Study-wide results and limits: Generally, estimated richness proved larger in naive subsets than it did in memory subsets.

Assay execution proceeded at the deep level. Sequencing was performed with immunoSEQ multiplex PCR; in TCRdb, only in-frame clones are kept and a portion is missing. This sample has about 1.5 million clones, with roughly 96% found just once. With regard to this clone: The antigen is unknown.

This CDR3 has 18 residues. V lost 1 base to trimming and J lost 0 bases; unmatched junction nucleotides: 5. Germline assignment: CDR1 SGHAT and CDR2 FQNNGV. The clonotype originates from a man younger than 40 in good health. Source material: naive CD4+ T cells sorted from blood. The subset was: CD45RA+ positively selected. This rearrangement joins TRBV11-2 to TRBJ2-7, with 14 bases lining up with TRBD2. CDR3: CASSLGTSGRISSYEQYF. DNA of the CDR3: TGTGCCAGCAGCTTAGGGACTAGCGGGAGGATCAGCTCCTACGAGCAGTACTTC.